A selection of T cell receptor beta chains follows, all from one sample in a study of cytomegalovirus exposure and HLA in healthy donors. The repertoire was sequenced with immunoSEQ multiplex PCR; TCRdb's copy has only in-frame clones and lacks some. The top ten hold about 2.4% of the sample, which has about 68,000 clones, over 95% seen once. The sequencing sample was made of PBMCs. The receptors here all came from a man in his late teens or twenties in good health and CMV-seronegative. The CDR3 runs from the conserved cysteine through the conserved F or W.

TRBV5-1 CASSFGNSGASSYEQYF
TRBV5-1 CASSLGVTALNTEAFF
TRBV9 CASSVASGRYEQYF
TRBV2 CASSLSGLGVTDTQYF
TRBV11-3 CASSSFQRKNEQFF
TRBV30 CAYTAIMNTEAFF
TRBV7-9 CASSPSGDRADTQYF
TRBV14 CASSQTGLAGGYEQYF
TRBV7-9 CASSSMSDIQYF
TRBV5-5 CASSLEGLPTDTQYF
TRBV10-3 CATRTSGGEETQYF
TRBV5-6 CASSLYRGSLDTGELFF
TRBV19 CASSTVAVANTGELFF
TRBV5-4 CASSLIKSGRGPFQETQYF
TRBV29-1 CSVREPSYEQYF
TRBV4-1 CASSQWPTGTHEQYF
TRBV6-5 CASSRERGNTIYF
TRBV29-1 CSVEDSVGGSGANVLTF
TRBV25-1 CASSAGHGYEQYF
TRBV28 CASRTGTSPYEQYF
TRBV5-6 CASSLLTGGGEKLFF
TRBV7-8 CASSQGREETQYF
TRBV6-5 CASSLTGTGGYGYTF
TRBV2 CASSPGVYGYTF
TRBV7-9 CASSSTSGGGTDTQYF
TRBV7-6 CASSGGAGQGGPDTQYF
TRBV19 CASSKNAQGAGNEQYF
TRBV18 CASSPRQGDSYTF
TRBV4-1 CASSPSYNEQFF
TRBV9 CASGKGLASYEQFF